The clone carrying this T cell receptor beta chain was found a few times. Repertoires were generated with immunoSEQ multiplex PCR, while TCRdb's copy carries only in-frame clones and drops some. The sample contains tens of thousands of clones, roughly 89% of which appear only once. This specimen belongs to a study of T cell changes during pregnancy in multiple sclerosis. This TCR was sampled from a female donor with multiple sclerosis, enrolled in a pregnancy study. This sample comprised peripheral blood, obtained in the second trimester of pregnancy.

CDR3 loop: CASTLDRTQNTEAFF. CDR3 DNA sequence: TGTGCCAGCACCCTGGACAGAACCCAGAACACTGAAGCTTTCTTT. The rearrangement uses TRBV2 and TRBJ1-1, with a weak D call TRBD1 (6 bases). V was shortened by 7 bases and J by 1 base, with 16 bases between the two germline ends. The CDR3 spans 15 residues. Per the germline V gene, CDR1 is SNHLY and CDR2 is FYNNEI.